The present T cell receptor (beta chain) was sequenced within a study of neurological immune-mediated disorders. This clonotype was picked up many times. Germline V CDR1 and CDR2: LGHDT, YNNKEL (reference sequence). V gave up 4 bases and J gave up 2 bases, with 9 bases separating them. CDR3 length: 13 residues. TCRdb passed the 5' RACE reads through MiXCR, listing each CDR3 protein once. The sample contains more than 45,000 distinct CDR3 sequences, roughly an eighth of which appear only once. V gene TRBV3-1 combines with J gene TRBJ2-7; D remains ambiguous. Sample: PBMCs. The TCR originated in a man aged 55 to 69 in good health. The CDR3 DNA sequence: TGTGCCAGCAGCCTAGGACGGCCCTACGAGCAGTACTTC. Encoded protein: CASSLGRPYEQYF.